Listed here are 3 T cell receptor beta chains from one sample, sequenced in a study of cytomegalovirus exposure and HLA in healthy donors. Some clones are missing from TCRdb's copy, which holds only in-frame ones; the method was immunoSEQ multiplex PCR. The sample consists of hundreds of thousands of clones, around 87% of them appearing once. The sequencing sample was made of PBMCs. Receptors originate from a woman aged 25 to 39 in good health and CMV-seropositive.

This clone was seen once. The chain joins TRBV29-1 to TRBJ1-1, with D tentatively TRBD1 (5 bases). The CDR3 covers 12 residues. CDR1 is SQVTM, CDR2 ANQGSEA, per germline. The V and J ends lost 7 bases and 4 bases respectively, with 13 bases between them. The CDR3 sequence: CSGAGYFTEAFF. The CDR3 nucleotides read TGCAGCGGAGCAGGGTACTTCACTGAAGCTTTCTTT.

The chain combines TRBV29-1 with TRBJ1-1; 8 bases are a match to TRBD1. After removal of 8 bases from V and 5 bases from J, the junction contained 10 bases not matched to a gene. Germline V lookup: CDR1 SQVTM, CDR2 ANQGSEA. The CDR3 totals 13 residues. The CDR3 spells CSSKTGEVTEAFF. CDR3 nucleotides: TGCAGCTCCAAGACAGGGGAGGTGACTGAAGCTTTCTTT.

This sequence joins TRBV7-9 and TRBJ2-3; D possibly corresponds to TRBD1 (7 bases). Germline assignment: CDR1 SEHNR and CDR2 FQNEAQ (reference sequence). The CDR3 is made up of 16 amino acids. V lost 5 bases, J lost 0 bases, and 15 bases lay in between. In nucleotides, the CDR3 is TGTGCCAGCAGCCTAATGACAGGGACTAGCACAGATACGCAGTATTTT. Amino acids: CASSLMTGTSTDTQYF.